The clone carrying this T cell receptor (beta chain) was observed a handful of times. The antigen remains unidentified. V shed 5 bases and J shed 7 bases, with 12 bases lying between them. The CDR3 runs 13 residues. Germline CDR1 and CDR2: SGHTA and FQGNSA. The entry originates in a study of cytomegalovirus exposure and HLA in healthy donors. In the study overall: The same platform was used for the 90 to 150 validation repertoires and the approximately 670 first-cohort repertoires, a later analysis reported. Points from the study as a whole: CMV antigen specificity was confirmed in vitro for a few CMV-associated chains. The investigators catalogued 150 or so TCR beta chains as cytomegalovirus-associated.

The donors were in the approximately 120-subject validation cohort; that cohort was separate from the roughly 660-subject first cohort. Profiling relied on immunoSEQ multiplex PCR, and the TCRdb table lists in-frame clones only, not all of them. The data show around 150,000 clones, with 70% to 85% seen just once and approximately 30% held by the top ten. Material: PBMCs. The TCR was taken from a man aged 25 to 40 in good health and CMV-seropositive. This chain connects TRBV7-2 to TRBJ2-1; D remains ambiguous. CDR3 sequence: CASSRFTVNEQFF. The CDR3 DNA reads TGTGCCAGCAGCCGTTTCACAGTAAATGAGCAGTTCTTC. Using reference TRBV7-2 and TRBJ2-1 for the parts outside the CDR3, the full variable domain is GAGVSQSPSNKVTEKGKDVELRCDPISGHTALYWYRQSLGQGLEFLIYFQGNSAPDKSGLPSDRFSAERTGGSVSTLTIQRTQQEDSAVYLCASSRFTVNEQFFGPGTRLTVL.